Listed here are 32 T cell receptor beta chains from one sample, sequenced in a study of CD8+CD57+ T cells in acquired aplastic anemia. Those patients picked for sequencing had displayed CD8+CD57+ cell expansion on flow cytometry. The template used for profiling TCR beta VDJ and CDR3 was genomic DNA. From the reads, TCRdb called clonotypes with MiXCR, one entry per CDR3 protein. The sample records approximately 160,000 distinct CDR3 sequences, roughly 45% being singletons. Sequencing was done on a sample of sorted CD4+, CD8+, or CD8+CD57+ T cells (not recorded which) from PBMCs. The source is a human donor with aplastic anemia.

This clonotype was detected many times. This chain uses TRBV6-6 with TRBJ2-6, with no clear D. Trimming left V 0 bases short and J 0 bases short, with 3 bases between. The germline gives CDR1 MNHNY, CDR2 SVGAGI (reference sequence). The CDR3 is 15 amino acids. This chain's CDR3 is CASSYSASGANVLTF. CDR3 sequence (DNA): TGTGCCAGCAGTTACTCGGCCTCTGGGGCCAACGTCCTGACTTTC.

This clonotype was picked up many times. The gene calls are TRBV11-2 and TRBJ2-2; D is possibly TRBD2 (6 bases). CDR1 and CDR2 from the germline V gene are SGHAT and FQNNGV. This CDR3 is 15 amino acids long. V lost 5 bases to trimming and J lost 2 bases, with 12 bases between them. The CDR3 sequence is CASSPGTLNTGELFF. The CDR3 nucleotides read TGTGCCAGCAGCCCCGGGACTCTTAACACCGGGGAGCTGTTTTTT.

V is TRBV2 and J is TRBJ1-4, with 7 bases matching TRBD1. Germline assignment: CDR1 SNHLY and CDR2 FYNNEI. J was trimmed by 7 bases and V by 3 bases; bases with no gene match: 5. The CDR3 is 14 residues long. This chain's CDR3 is CASSERGLAEKLFF. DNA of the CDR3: TGTGCCAGCAGTGAGAGGGGGCTAGCTGAAAAACTGTTTTTT.

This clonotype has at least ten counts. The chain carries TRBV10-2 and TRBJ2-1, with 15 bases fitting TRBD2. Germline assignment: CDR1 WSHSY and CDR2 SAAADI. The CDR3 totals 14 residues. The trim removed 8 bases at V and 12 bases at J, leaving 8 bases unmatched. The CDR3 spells CASRTSGGALGQFF. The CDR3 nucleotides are TGCGCCAGCCGGACTAGCGGGGGGGCCCTAGGGCAGTTCTTC.

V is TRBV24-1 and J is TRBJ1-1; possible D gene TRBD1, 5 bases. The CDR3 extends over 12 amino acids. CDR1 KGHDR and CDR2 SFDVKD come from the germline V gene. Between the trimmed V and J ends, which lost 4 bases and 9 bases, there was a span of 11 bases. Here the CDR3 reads CATSEPGKQAFF. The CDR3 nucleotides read TGTGCCACCAGTGAGCCAGGGAAGCAAGCTTTCTTT.

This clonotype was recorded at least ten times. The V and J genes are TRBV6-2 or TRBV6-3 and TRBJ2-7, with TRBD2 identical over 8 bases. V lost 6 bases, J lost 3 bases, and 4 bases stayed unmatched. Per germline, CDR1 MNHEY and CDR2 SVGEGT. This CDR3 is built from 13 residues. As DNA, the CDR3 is TGTGCCAGCAGGTCCGGGGGGGACTACGAGCAGTACTTC. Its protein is CASRSGGDYEQYF.

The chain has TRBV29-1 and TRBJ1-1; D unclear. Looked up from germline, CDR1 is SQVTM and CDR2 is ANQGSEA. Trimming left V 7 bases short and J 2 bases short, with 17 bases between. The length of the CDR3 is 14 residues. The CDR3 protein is CSAQPQPLNTEAFF. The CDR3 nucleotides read TGCAGCGCCCAGCCCCAGCCCCTAAACACTGAAGCTTTCTTT.

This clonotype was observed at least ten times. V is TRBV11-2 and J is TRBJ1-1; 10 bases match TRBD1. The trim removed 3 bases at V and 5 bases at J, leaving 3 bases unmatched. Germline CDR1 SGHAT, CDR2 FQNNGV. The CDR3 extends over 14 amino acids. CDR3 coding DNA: TGTGCCAGCAGCTTCGACAGGGGGCGGACTGAAGCTTTCTTT. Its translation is CASSFDRGRTEAFF. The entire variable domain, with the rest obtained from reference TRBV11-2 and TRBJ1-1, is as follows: EAGVAQSPRYKIIEKRQSVAFWCNPISGHATLYWYQQILGQGPKLLIQFQNNGVVDDSQLPKDRFSAERLKGVDSTLKIQPAKLEDSAVYLCASSFDRGRTEAFFGQGTRLTVV.

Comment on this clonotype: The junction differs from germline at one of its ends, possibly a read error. This CDR3 is CSASPLAGSYSEQFF. DNA of the CDR3: TGCAGTGCTAGCCCATTGGCGGGATCCTACAGTGAGCAGTTCTTC. The genes are TRBV20-1 and TRBJ2-1; possibly TRBD2 for D (6 bases). The length of the CDR3 is 15 residues. Germline lookup yields CDR1 DFQATT and CDR2 SNEGSKA (reference sequence).

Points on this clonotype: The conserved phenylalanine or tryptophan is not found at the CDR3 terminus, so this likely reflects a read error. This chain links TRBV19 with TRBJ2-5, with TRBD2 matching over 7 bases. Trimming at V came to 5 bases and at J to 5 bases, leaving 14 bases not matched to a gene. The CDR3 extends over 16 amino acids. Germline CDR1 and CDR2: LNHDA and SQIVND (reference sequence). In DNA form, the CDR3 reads TGTGCCAGTAGTGGGCTTGGAGGGAGGGCCGGGGAGACCCAGTACCTC. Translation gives CASSGLGGRAGETQYL.

CDR3 residues: CASSHARGGESSYNEQFF. In nucleotides, the CDR3 is TGTGCCAGCAGCCATGCCAGGGGCGGGGAGAGCTCCTACAATGAGCAGTTCTTC. The V and J genes are TRBV25-1 and TRBJ2-1; D could derive from TRBD1 or TRBD2 (6 bases each). CDR3 length: 18 residues. Germline-derived CDR1 and CDR2 are MGHDK and SYGVNS. The germline V and J ends were trimmed by 6 bases and 0 bases, with 21 bases remaining between them.

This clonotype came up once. This CDR3 is CASSSRGLQETQYF. CDR3 nucleotides: TGTGCCAGCAGCAGTCGGGGACTCCAAGAGACCCAGTACTTC. The genes are TRBV5-4 and TRBJ2-5; possibly TRBD2 for D (6 bases). Trimming removed 4 bases at V and 1 base at J, with 11 bases between. Per germline, CDR1 SGHNT and CDR2 YYREEE (reference sequence). The CDR3 length is 14 residues.

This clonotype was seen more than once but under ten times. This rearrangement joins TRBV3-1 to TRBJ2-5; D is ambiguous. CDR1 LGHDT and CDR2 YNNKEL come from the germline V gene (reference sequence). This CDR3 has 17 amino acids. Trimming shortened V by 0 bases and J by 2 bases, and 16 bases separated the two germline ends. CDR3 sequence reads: CASSQEFRRPRQETQYF. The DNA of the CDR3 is TGTGCCAGCAGCCAAGAATTCCGCAGACCCCGACAAGAGACCCAGTACTTC.

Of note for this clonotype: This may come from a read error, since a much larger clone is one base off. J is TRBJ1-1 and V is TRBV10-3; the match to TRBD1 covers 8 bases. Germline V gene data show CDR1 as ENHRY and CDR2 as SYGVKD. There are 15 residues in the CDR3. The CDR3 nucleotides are TGTGCCAGCAGTTCGAACAGGGGGAGGAACGCTGAAGCTTTCTTT. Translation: CASSSNRGRNAEAFF.

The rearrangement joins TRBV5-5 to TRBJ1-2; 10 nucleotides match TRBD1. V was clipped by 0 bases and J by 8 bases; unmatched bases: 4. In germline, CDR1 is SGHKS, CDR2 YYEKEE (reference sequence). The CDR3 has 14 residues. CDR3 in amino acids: CASSLGQGASGYTF. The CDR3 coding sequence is TGTGCCAGCAGCTTGGGACAGGGGGCGAGCGGCTACACCTTC.

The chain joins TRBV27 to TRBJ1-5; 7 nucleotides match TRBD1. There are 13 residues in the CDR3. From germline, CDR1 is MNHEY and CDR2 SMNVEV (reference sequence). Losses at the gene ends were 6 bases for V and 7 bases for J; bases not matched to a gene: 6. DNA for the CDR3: TGTGCCAGCAGGCCAGGGGGGGGACAGCCCCAGCATTTT. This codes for CASRPGGGQPQHF.

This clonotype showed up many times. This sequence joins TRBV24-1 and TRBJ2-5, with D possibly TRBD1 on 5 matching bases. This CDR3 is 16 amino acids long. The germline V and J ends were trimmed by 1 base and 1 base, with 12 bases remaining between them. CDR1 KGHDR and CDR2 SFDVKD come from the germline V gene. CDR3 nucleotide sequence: TGTGCCACCAGTGATTTCGGCAGGGTCCCCCAAGAGACCCAGTACTTC. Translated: CATSDFGRVPQETQYF.

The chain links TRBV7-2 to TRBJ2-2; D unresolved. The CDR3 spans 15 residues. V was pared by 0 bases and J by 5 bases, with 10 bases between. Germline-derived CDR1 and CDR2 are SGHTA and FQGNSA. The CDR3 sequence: CASSLALFGTGELFF. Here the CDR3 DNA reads TGTGCCAGCAGCTTAGCGCTCTTCGGGACCGGGGAGCTGTTTTTT.

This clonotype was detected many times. CDR3 DNA sequence: TGTGCCAGCAGCCAAGATGGGGAGGGCATCGACTACACCTTC. Translation: CASSQDGEGIDYTF. V gene TRBV4-2 combines with J gene TRBJ1-2; D unclear. Germline V CDR1 and CDR2: LGHNA, YNFKEQ. This CDR3 region has 14 residues. The ends were cut back, 0 bases at V and 10 bases at J, with 15 bases in the middle.

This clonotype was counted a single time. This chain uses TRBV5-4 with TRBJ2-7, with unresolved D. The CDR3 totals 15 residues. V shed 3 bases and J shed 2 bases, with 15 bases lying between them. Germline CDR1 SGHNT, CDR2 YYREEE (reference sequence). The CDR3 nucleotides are TGTGCCAGCAGCTCCAGTACCCTCACTACCTACGAGCAGTACTTC. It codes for CASSSSTLTTYEQYF.

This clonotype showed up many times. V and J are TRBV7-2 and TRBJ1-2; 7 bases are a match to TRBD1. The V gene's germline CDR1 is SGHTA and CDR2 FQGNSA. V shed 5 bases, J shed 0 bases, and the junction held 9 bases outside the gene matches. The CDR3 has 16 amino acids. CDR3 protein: CASSTFRGPSNYGYTF. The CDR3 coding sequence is TGTGCCAGCAGCACATTTAGGGGGCCCTCTAACTATGGCTACACCTTC.

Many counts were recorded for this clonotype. The CDR3 loop is CAISPRDGTEAFF. DNA for the CDR3: TGTGCCATCAGCCCACGGGATGGGACTGAAGCTTTCTTT. V usage is TRBV10-3 and J usage is TRBJ1-1; D call uncertain. Trimming took 6 bases from V and 5 from J, leaving 13 bases between them. Germline V lookup: CDR1 ENHRY, CDR2 SYGVKD. There are 13 residues in the CDR3.

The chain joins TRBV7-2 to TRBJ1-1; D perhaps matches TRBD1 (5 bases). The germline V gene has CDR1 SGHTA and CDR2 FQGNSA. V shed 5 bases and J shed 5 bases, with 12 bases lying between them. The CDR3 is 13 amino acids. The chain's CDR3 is CASSAGRGTEAFF. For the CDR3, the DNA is TGTGCCAGCAGCGCCGGGCGGGGGACTGAAGCTTTCTTT.

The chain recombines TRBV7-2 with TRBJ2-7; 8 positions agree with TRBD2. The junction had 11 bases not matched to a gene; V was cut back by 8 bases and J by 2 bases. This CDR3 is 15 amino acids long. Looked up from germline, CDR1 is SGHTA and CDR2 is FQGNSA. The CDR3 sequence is CASHGGVDRPYEQYV. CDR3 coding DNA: TGTGCCAGCCACGGGGGGGTGGACAGACCCTACGAGCAGTACGTC.

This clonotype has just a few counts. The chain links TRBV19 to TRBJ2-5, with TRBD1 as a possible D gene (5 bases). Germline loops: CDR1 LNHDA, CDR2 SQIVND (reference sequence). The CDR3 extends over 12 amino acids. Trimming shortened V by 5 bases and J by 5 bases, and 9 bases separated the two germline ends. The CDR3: CASSGAWETQYF. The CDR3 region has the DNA TGTGCCAGTAGTGGGGCGTGGGAGACCCAGTACTTC.

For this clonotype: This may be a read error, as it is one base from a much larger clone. Here the CDR3 DNA reads TGTACCAGCAGCTTGGGGTTCAGAGCTTCGGACACTGAAGCTTTCTTT. Protein: CTSSLGFRASDTEAFF. The chain employs TRBV5-4 and TRBJ1-1; no reliable D call. From germline, CDR1 is SGHNT and CDR2 YYREEE (reference sequence). This CDR3 has 16 residues.

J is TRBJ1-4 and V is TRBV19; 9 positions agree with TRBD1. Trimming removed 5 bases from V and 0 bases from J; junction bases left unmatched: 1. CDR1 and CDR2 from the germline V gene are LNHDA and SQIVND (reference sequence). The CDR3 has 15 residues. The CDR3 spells CASSWTGATNEKLFF. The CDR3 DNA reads TGTGCCAGTAGTTGGACAGGGGCAACTAATGAAAAACTGTTTTTT.

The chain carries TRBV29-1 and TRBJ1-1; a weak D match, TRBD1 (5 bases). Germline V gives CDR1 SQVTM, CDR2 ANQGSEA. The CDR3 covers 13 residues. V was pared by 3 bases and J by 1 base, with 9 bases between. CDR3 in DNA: TGCAGCGTTGAGAGGACATCGAACACTGAAGCTTTCTTT. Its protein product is CSVERTSNTEAFF.

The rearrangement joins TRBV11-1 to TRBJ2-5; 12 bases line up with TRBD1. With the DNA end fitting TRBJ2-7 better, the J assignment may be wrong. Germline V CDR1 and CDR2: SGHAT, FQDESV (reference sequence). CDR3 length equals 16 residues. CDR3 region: CASSAGQGATDYEQYF. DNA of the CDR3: TGTGCCAGCAGCGCGGGACAGGGGGCGACTGACTACGAGCAGTACTTC.

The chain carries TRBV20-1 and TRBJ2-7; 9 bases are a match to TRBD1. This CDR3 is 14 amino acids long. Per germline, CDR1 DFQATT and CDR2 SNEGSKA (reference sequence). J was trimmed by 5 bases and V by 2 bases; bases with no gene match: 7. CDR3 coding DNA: TGCAGTGCTAGATGGGGACAGGGCAGGAACGAGCAGTACTTC. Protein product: CSARWGQGRNEQYF.

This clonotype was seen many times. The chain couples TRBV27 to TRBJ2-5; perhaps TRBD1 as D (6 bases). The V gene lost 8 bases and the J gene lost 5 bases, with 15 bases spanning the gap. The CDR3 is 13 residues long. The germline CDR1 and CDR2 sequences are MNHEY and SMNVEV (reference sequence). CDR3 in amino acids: CASSPGGWETQYF. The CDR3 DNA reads TGTGCCAGCTCCCCTGGGGGCTGGGAGACCCAGTACTTC.

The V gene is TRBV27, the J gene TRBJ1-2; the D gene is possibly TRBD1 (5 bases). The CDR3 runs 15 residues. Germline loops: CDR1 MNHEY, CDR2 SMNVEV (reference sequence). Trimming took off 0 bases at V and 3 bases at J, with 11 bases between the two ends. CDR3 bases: TGTGCCAGCAGTTTATCAACAGGCTTGGACTATGGCTACACCTTC. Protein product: CASSLSTGLDYGYTF.